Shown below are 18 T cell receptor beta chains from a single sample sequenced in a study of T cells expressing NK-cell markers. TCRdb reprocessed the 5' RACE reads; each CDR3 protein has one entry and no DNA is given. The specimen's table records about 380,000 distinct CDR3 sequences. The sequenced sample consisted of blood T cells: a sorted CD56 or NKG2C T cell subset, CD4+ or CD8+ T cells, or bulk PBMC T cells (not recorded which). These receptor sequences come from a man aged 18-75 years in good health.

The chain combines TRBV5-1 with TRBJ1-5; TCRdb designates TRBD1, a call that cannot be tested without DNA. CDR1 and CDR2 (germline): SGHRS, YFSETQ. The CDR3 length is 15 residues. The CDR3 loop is CASSLGDRSNQPQHF.

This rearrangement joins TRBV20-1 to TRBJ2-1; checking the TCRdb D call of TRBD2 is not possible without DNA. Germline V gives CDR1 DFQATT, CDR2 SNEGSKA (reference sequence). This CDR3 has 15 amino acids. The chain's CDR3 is CSARDSRLANNEQFF.

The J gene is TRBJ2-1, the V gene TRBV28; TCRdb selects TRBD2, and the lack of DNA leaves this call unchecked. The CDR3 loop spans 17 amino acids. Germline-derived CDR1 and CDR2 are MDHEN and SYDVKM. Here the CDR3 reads CASSSPTSGYSYNEQFF.

This chain's CDR3 is CASSPVSPTYEQYF. The V and J genes are TRBV28 and TRBJ2-7; there is no DNA to check the TCRdb D call of TRBD2. In germline, CDR1 is MDHEN, CDR2 SYDVKM. The CDR3 length is 14 residues.

CDR3 sequence: CASSPKRTLGDTQYF. J is TRBJ2-3 and V is TRBV18; no DNA is available, so the TRBD2 call from TCRdb remains unchecked. The CDR3 runs to 15 residues. Germline CDR1 and CDR2: KGHSH and LQKENI.

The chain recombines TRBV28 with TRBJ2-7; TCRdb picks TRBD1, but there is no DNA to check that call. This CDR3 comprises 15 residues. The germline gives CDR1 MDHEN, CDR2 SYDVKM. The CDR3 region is CASPPPGAITYEQYF.

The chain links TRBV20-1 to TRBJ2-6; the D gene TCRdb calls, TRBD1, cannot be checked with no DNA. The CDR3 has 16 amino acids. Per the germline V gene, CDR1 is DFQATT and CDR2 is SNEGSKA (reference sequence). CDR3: CSASWTRGAGANVLTF.

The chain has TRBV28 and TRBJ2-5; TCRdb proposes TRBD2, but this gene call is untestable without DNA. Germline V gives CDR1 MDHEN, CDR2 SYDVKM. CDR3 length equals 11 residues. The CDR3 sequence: CASSSGLPQYF.

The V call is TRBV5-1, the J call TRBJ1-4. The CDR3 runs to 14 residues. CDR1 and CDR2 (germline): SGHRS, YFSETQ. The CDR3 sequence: CASSLGSTNEKLFF. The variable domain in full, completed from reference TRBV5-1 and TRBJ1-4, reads KAGVTQTPRYLIKTRGQQVTLSCSPISGHRSVSWYQQTPGQGLQFLFEYFSETQRNKGNFPGRFSGRQFSNSRSEMNVSTLELGDSALYLCASSLGSTNEKLFFGSGTQLSVL.

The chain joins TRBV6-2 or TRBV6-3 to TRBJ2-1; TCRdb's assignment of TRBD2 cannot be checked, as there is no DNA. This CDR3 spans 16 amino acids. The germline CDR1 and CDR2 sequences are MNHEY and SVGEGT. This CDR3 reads CASSKLAGSSYNEQFF.

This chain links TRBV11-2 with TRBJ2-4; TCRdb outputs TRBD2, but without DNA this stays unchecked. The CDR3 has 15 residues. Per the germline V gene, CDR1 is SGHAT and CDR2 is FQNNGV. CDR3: CASSTWGTSEDIQYF.

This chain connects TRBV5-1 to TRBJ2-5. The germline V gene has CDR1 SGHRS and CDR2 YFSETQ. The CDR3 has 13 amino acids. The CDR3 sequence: CASRTHGSETQYF.

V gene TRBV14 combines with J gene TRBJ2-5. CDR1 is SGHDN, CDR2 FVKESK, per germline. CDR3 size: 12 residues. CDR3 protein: CASSQDWRHQYF. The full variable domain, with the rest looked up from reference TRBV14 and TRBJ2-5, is EAGVTQFPSHSVIEKGQTVTLRCDPISGHDNLYWYRRVMGKEIKFLLHFVKESKQDESGMPNNRFLAERTGGTYSTLKVQPAELEDSGVYFCASSQDWRHQYFGPGTRLLVL.

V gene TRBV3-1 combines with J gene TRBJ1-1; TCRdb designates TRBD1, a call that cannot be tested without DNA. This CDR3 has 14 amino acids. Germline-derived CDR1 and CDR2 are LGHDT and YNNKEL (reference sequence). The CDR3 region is CASSQGHSWAEAFF.

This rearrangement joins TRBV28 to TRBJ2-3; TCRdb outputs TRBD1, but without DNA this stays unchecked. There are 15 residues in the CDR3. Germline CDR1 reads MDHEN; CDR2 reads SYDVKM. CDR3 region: CASSLWGTGTDTQYF.

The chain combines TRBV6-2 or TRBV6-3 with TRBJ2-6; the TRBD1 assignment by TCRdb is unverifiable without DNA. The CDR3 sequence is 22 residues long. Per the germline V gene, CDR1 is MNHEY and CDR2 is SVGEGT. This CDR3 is CASSSYLPLPGQALSGANVLTF.

The CDR3 spells CASSVYRGTEAFF. The rearrangement links TRBV6-1 to TRBJ1-1; TCRdb indicates TRBD1, and absent DNA this call remains unverified. Germline V gene data show CDR1 as MNHNS and CDR2 as SASEGT. The CDR3 loop spans 13 amino acids.

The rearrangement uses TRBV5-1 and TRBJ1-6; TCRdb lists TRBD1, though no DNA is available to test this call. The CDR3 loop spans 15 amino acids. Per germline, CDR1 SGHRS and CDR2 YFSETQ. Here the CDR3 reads CASSLADRANSPLHF. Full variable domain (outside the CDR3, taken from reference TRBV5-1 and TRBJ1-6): KAGVTQTPRYLIKTRGQQVTLSCSPISGHRSVSWYQQTPGQGLQFLFEYFSETQRNKGNFPGRFSGRQFSNSRSEMNVSTLELGDSALYLCASSLADRANSPLHFGNGTRLTVT.